A selection of T cell receptor beta chains follows, all from one sample in a study of blood T cell repertoires in COVID-19. Here immunoSEQ multiplex PCR was the method, and the copy in TCRdb shows in-frame clones only, minus some. This sample has roughly 520,000 clones, with approximately 90% found just once. What was sequenced was PBMCs or T cells enriched from blood (not recorded which). The receptors originated from a woman aged 40-49 years who had recovered from COVID-19. Each CDR3 is given with its conserved first and last residue. Each record gives: D gene, J gene, CDR3 length, V gene, clone size, CDR3 DNA, CDR3 protein. A D gene is named only where the DNA matches it firmly. A row's size may be missing; if present it is once, few, many or a size class.

>TRBD1|TRBJ2-1|16|TRBV5-1|-
TGCGCCAGCAGCTCTTACCGGGACAGGGGCTACAATGAGCAGTTCTTC
CASSSYRDRGYNEQFF
>-|TRBJ2-1|12|TRBV29-1|-
TGCAGCGTTGAGCTTTTCGGCAATGAGCAGTTCTTC
CSVELFGNEQFF
>TRBD1|TRBJ1-5|15|TRBV18|-
TGTGCCAGCTCACCGCCCGGGACAGTTAATCAGCCCCAGCATTTT
CASSPPGTVNQPQHF
>-|TRBJ2-7|13|TRBV12-3/TRBV12-4|-
TGTGCCAGCAGTCCCGAAGCCCCCCTTGAGCAGTACTTC
CASSPEAPLEQYF
>TRBD2|TRBJ2-2|17|TRBV5-4|-
TGTGCCAGCAGCTCCCAACTAGCGGGGGCGAACACCGGGGAGCTGTTTTTT
CASSSQLAGANTGELFF
>-|TRBJ2-4|12|TRBV19|-
TGTGCCACCCAGGCCCCCGCAAACATTCAGTACTTC
CATQAPANIQYF
>TRBD2|TRBJ2-1|11|TRBV27|-
TGTGCCAGCAGTTCTCGGGAGGGCTCGTTCTTC
CASSSREGSFF
>-|TRBJ1-6|15|TRBV15|-
TGTGCCACCAGCAGAGATAAGGGAGACTCATCACCCCTCCACTTT
CATSRDKGDSSPLHF
>TRBD2|TRBJ2-1|17|TRBV10-3|-
TGTGCCTCCCGCAGGACTAGCGGGAGGGCTAGCAACAATGAGCAGTTCTTC
CASRRTSGRASNNEQFF
>-|TRBJ1-1|13|TRBV6-2/TRBV6-3|-
TGTGCCAGCAGCCCCCCCCAGGACACTGAAGCTTTCTTT
CASSPPQDTEAFF
>TRBD1|TRBJ1-1|14|TRBV27|once
TGTGCCAGCAGTATCCGACAGGGGAGGACTGAAGCTTTCTTT
CASSIRQGRTEAFF
>-|TRBJ1-2|14|TRBV5-6|-
TGTGCCAGCAGCTCCACGGGGGTCATCTATGGCTACACCTTC
CASSSTGVIYGYTF
>TRBD2|TRBJ2-3|15|TRBV5-4|-
TGTGCCAGCAGGGACGCTAGCGGAGCAACGGATACGCAGTATTTT
CASRDASGATDTQYF
>-|TRBJ1-1|15|TRBV18|-
TGTGCCAGCTCACCATCCAGGGCATTGAACACTGAAGCTTTCTTT
CASSPSRALNTEAFF
>TRBD2|TRBJ2-3|16|TRBV5-1|-
TGCGCCAGCAGCTTGGAAGCTAGCGGGAGCACAGATACGCAGTATTTT
CASSLEASGSTDTQYF
>-|TRBJ1-6|13|TRBV11-2|-
TGTGCCAGCAGCCTCGGGGTTTTGGCACCCCTCCACTTT
CASSLGVLAPLHF
>-|TRBJ1-4|14|TRBV4-2|-
TGTGCCAGCAGCGGGAGTGCAACTAATGAAAAACTGTTTTTT
CASSGSATNEKLFF
>TRBD1|TRBJ2-7|16|TRBV6-5|-
TGTGCCAGCAGTTACCAATCCGGGACAGGGGGAACCGAGCAGTACTTC
CASSYQSGTGGTEQYF
>-|TRBJ2-3|14|TRBV19|-
TGTGCCAGTAGTATACGGGAGCTGGCAGATACGCAGTATTTT
CASSIRELADTQYF
>TRBD2|TRBJ2-3|16|TRBV27|once
TGTGCCAGCAGTTTTCTTGGCGGGAGCAAGCCAGATACGCAGTATTTT
CASSFLGGSKPDTQYF
>-|TRBJ2-1|14|TRBV6-1|few
TGTGCCAGCAGTGATGCGCGTAGCTCCAATGAGCAGTTCTTC
CASSDARSSNEQFF
>-|TRBJ2-7|16|TRBV19|-
TGTGCCAGTAGTCGTTCGACAGGAATTATCCCCTACGAGCAGTACTTC
CASSRSTGIIPYEQYF
>TRBD2|TRBJ2-7|15|TRBV19|-
TGTGCCAGTAGTATCGGGCTAGCGGACTCCTACGAGCAGTACTTC
CASSIGLADSYEQYF
>-|TRBJ2-6|19|TRBV15|-
TGTGCCACCAGCAGAGATCTAGGCAGGGCGAGTCCAGGGGCCAACGTCCTGACTTTC
CATSRDLGRASPGANVLTF
>TRBD1|TRBJ1-1|16|TRBV6-5|-
TGTGCCAGCAGTTACGCGGGACAGGGGTTCAACACTGAAGCTTTCTTT
CASSYAGQGFNTEAFF
>TRBD1|TRBJ1-2|16|TRBV3-1/TRBV3-2|-
TGTGCCAGCAGCCAGGGGACAGGGATCTTAAACTATGGCTACACCTTC
CASSQGTGILNYGYTF
>-|TRBJ1-1|13|TRBV24-1|-
TGTGCCACCAGTGATCCTGGACACACAGAAGCTTTCTTT
CATSDPGHTEAFF
>TRBD1|TRBJ2-3|14|TRBV2|few
TGTGCCAGCAGCGGACAGGGGGCAACAGATACGCAGTATTTT
CASSGQGATDTQYF
>-|TRBJ1-3|12|TRBV10-3|-
TGTGCCATCAGCTTCAGTGGAAACACCATATATTTT
CAISFSGNTIYF
>-|TRBJ1-4|15|TRBV29-1|-
TGCAGCGTTGACGGGGTCGGGGGGCCGAATGAAAAACTGTTTTTT
CSVDGVGGPNEKLFF
>-|TRBJ1-2|12|TRBV7-9|-
TGTGCCAGCAGCCGCGGGGAGCATCGCTACACCTTC
CASSRGEHRYTF
>-|TRBJ1-1|13|TRBV25-1|-
TGTGCCAGCAGGGACAGACTGAACACTGAAGCTTTCTTT
CASRDRLNTEAFF
>-|TRBJ2-7|11|TRBV7-6|once
TGTGCCAGCAGCACTTCCTACGAGCAGTACTTC
CASSTSYEQYF
>-|TRBJ2-5|14|TRBV24-1|-
TGTGCCACCAGTGATTCACTAGTGGGAGAGACCCAGTACTTC
CATSDSLVGETQYF
>-|TRBJ1-5|14|TRBV27|-
TGTGCCAGCAAGGGGGGGATGGGTAATCAGCCCCAGCATTTT
CASKGGMGNQPQHF
>TRBD1|TRBJ1-2|12|TRBV2|-
TGTGCCAGCAGTAAAGACAGGGGAGGCTACACCTTC
CASSKDRGGYTF
>TRBD1|TRBJ1-1|16|TRBV5-4|-
TGTGCCAGCAGCCTAGGGACAGCCCAGCTGAACACTGAAGCTTTCTTT
CASSLGTAQLNTEAFF
>-|TRBJ2-5|13|TRBV6-5|few
TGTGCCAGCAGTCGGACAGACCAAGAGACCCAGTACTTC
CASSRTDQETQYF
>TRBD2|TRBJ2-2|15|TRBV7-9|-
TGTGCCAGCAGCTTCGGGACTACTAACACCGGGGAGCTGTTTTTT
CASSFGTTNTGELFF
>-|TRBJ1-1|13|TRBV9|-
TGTGCCAGCAGCGTAGGAGGGGGTAACGAAGCTTTCTTT
CASSVGGGNEAFF
>TRBD2|TRBJ2-1|15|TRBV10-1|-
TGCGCCAGCAGTGAGGGACTAGCGGGCCACAATGAGCAGTTCTTC
CASSEGLAGHNEQFF
>TRBD2|TRBJ2-1|16|TRBV3-1/TRBV3-2|-
TGTGCCAGCAGCCAAGATTGGGGGGAGGGCTACAATGAGCAGTTCTTC
CASSQDWGEGYNEQFF
>-|TRBJ1-5|14|TRBV5-1|-
TGCGCCAGCAGCTTGGCAGGGACAAACCAGCCCCAGCATTTT
CASSLAGTNQPQHF
>TRBD2|TRBJ2-1|16|TRBV14|-
TGTGCCAGCAGCCAAAGGTCTTGGGGGGGATTCAATGAGCAGTTCTTC
CASSQRSWGGFNEQFF
>-|TRBJ1-1|16|TRBV7-2|-
TGTGCCAGCAGCTTAGGCCACTCGGGGTTTAACACTGAAGCTTTCTTT
CASSLGHSGFNTEAFF
>-|TRBJ2-3|12|TRBV12-3/TRBV12-4|-
TGTGCCAGCAGCCCCAGCGGGGATACGCAGTATTTT
CASSPSGDTQYF
>TRBD1|TRBJ2-1|16|TRBV7-2|-
TGTGCCAGCAGCTTAGAGGCGACAGGGGGTTACAATGAGCAGTTCTTC
CASSLEATGGYNEQFF
>TRBD2|TRBJ2-7|14|TRBV28|-
TGTGCCAGCATCGACGGGGCGGGAGATACCGAGCAGTACTTC
CASIDGAGDTEQYF
>-|TRBJ2-1|17|TRBV19|once
TGTGCCAGTAGTATCAGGGCTAGCGCTAGCTCCTACAATGAGCAGTTCTTC
CASSIRASASSYNEQFF
>-|TRBJ1-2|15|TRBV7-9|few
TGTGCCAGCAGCTCGGACGCCTGGAGGGTCCATGGCTACACCTTC
CASSSDAWRVHGYTF
>TRBD1|TRBJ2-7|15|TRBV15|-
TGTGCCACCAGCATACCCGGGACAGGGCCCTACGAGCAGTACTTC
CATSIPGTGPYEQYF